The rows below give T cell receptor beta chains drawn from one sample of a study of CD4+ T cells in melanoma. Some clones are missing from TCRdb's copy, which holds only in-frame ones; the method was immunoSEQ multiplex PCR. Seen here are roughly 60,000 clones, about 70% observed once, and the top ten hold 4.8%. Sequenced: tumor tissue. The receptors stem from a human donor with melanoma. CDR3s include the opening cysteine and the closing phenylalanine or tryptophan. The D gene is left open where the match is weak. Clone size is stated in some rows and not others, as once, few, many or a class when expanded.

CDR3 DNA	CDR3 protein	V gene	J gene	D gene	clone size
TGTGCCAGCTCACGACAGGCCAGCAGAGAGACCCAGTACTTC	CASSRQASRETQYF	TRBV18	TRBJ2-5	NA	many
TGCAGAGCTTGGACAGGGTTGTACACTGAAGCTTTCTTT	CRAWTGLYTEAFF	TRBV29-1	TRBJ1-1	TRBD1	few
TGTGCCAGCAGTGCGGGGGTTCTCAGCTCCTACGAGCAGTACTTC	CASSAGVLSSYEQYF	TRBV28	TRBJ2-7	TRBD2	once
TGTGCCAGTAGTATCGCGGGCAACACCGGGGAGCTGTTTTTT	CASSIAGNTGELFF	TRBV19	TRBJ2-2	NA	NA
TGTGCCAGCAGCTCAGACCGGGGCCTCAGCCAGCCCCAGCATTTT	CASSSDRGLSQPQHF	TRBV5-6	TRBJ1-5	NA	medium-sized
TGTGCCAGCAGTATACAGGGGGCAACCAAAAACATTCAGTACTTC	CASSIQGATKNIQYF	TRBV28	TRBJ2-4	TRBD1	NA
TGCGCCAGCAGTCCGCCCAGGCGGGGGAGCCCTCGAGAGCAGTACTTC	CASSPPRRGSPREQYF	TRBV23-1	TRBJ2-7	TRBD2	once
TGTGCCAGCAGCTTAGCACAGAACTATGGCTACACCTTC	CASSLAQNYGYTF	TRBV11-2	TRBJ1-2	NA	few
TGTGCCAGCTCACCAGGCGGGGGGGCCAATGAGCAGTTCTTC	CASSPGGGANEQFF	TRBV18	TRBJ2-1	TRBD2	NA
TGTGCCAGTACGGAAGGGCGCCCCAATCAGCCCCAGCATTTT	CASTEGRPNQPQHF	TRBV19	TRBJ1-5	NA	NA
TGTGCCAGCAGCTACGGCCGGGACGGACGCTACGAGCAGTACTTC	CASSYGRDGRYEQYF	TRBV5-6	TRBJ2-7	NA	few
TGTGCCAGCAAGTGGGGGGGCACTAACACCGGGGAGCTGTTTTTT	CASKWGGTNTGELFF	TRBV6-6	TRBJ2-2	NA	NA
TGTGCCAGCAGCAGAGAAGAAGCTTTCTTT	CASSREEAFF	TRBV5-5	TRBJ1-1	NA	many
TGTGCCAGCAGTTTAGGAGGGAGTGGGAATCAGCCCCAGCATTTT	CASSLGGSGNQPQHF	TRBV28	TRBJ1-5	NA	NA
TGTGCCAGCAGCGACAGGTTTTCCGGGGAGCTGTTTTTT	CASSDRFSGELFF	TRBV6-4	TRBJ2-2	NA	NA
TGTGCCAGCAGCGCCCAGGGTCCAGATACGCAGTATTTT	CASSAQGPDTQYF	TRBV28	TRBJ2-3	NA	NA
TGTGCCAGCAGCTCGGAGGAGGGGATGAACACTGAAGCTTTCTTT	CASSSEEGMNTEAFF	TRBV7-2	TRBJ1-1	NA	NA
TGTGCCTACAGGGAAATGTATAATTCACCCCTCCACTTT	CAYREMYNSPLHF	TRBV30	TRBJ1-6	NA	NA
TGTGCCAGCAGCTCCAGGGTGAACACTGAAGCTTTCTTT	CASSSRVNTEAFF	TRBV5-5	TRBJ1-1	NA	NA
TGTGCCAGCAGCCCACCGGGACTAGCGGGAAACAATGAGCAGTTCTTC	CASSPPGLAGNNEQFF	TRBV7-9	TRBJ2-1	TRBD2	few
TGTGCCAGCAGCTTGCAGGGAAACACTGAAGCTTTCTTT	CASSLQGNTEAFF	TRBV7-3	TRBJ1-1	NA	NA
TGTGCCAGCAGGGACGGGGGTATTTATGGCTACACCTTC	CASRDGGIYGYTF	TRBV6-5	TRBJ1-2	NA	once
TGTGCCAGCTTCCGGGACAGGGCATCCTACGAGCAGTACTTC	CASFRDRASYEQYF	TRBV6-5	TRBJ2-7	TRBD1	NA
TGTGCCAGCTCACCTCCGAACATGGGGAATGAAAAACTGTTTTTT	CASSPPNMGNEKLFF	TRBV18	TRBJ1-4	NA	NA
TGTGCCAGCAGCTTACACGGACTGTTGGGCTACGAGCAGTACTTC	CASSLHGLLGYEQYF	TRBV13	TRBJ2-7	NA	NA
TGTGCCAGCAGCTCATCTCCGGGACAGGCGATAACAGCTTTCTTT	CASSSSPGQAITAFF	TRBV9	TRBJ1-1	TRBD1	NA
TGTGCCATCAGTGACCCGAGCTTCCTGGGGGACGAGCAGTACTTC	CAISDPSFLGDEQYF	TRBV10-3	TRBJ2-7	NA	few
TGCGCCAGCAGCCAAGCGGGAGGGGCGGGGAGTTACAATGAGCAGTTCTTC	CASSQAGGAGSYNEQFF	TRBV4-3	TRBJ2-1	TRBD2	NA
TGCGCCAGCAGCTTGGCCCCCACAGGTGAAGCTTTCTTT	CASSLAPTGEAFF	TRBV5-1	TRBJ1-1	NA	NA
TGTGCCAGCAGTACAGCTGACAGGGGCCCCCACGAGCAGTACTTC	CASSTADRGPHEQYF	TRBV27	TRBJ2-7	TRBD1	NA
TGTGCCATCCCAATCGCGGCGGAGACCCAGTACTTC	CAIPIAAETQYF	TRBV18	TRBJ2-5	NA	NA
TGCGCCAGCAGCTTGGCCCTGGGAGAGGGCTACGATACGCAGTATTTT	CASSLALGEGYDTQYF	TRBV5-1	TRBJ2-3	NA	medium-sized
TGTGCCTGGAGTGGTATCGTGGGGGGCCGTGGCTACACCTTC	CAWSGIVGGRGYTF	TRBV30	TRBJ1-2	NA	NA
TGTGCCAGCAGCGTAGTGGACAGGGCGTCTGAAGCTTTCTTT	CASSVVDRASEAFF	TRBV9	TRBJ1-1	TRBD1	NA
TGTGCCAGCAGCGTAGGGACAGGGCAGGCCAAAAACATTCAGTACTTC	CASSVGTGQAKNIQYF	TRBV13	TRBJ2-4	TRBD1	once
TGTGCTAGCTCACCTGATGGGGTTGCGGGGGAGCTGTTTTTT	CASSPDGVAGELFF	TRBV12-5	TRBJ2-2	NA	NA
TGCGCCAGCAGCCAAGATACTAGTACCGGGGAGCTGTTTTTT	CASSQDTSTGELFF	TRBV4-1	TRBJ2-2	NA	NA
TGTGCCAGCAGCTTACAGGATCCCTCTGGAAACACCATATATTTT	CASSLQDPSGNTIYF	TRBV5-5	TRBJ1-3	NA	NA
TGTGCCAGCAGCTTGCAAGGGGGCCGGTCCGAGCAGTACTTC	CASSLQGGRSEQYF	TRBV5-4	TRBJ2-7	TRBD1	NA
TGTGCCGCCCGACGGGGGGGGGCGAACTATGGCTACACCTTC	CAARRGGANYGYTF	TRBV28	TRBJ1-2	NA	few
TGTGCCAGCAGTCTAGGAGTTGTTGAGGGGGGGGAGCAGTACTTC	CASSLGVVEGGEQYF	TRBV27	TRBJ2-7	NA	NA
TGTGCCAGCAGCTTAACAGGGGGCAACTATGGCTACACCTTC	CASSLTGGNYGYTF	TRBV7-8	TRBJ1-2	TRBD1	NA
TGTGCCAGCAGTGAAAGGGTAACTACCTATGGCTACACCTTC	CASSERVTTYGYTF	TRBV2	TRBJ1-2	NA	few
TGCGCCAGCAGCTTTGCAGGGTCCGGAATTGGAAACACCATATATTTT	CASSFAGSGIGNTIYF	TRBV5-1	TRBJ1-3	NA	NA
TGTGCCAGCAGCCAAGACGGGCAGAACACCGGGGAGCTGTTTTTT	CASSQDGQNTGELFF	TRBV5-4	TRBJ2-2	NA	NA
TGCGCCAGCAGTCCCTACCCGGGAACCCCACGCGATGAGCAGTTCTTC	CASSPYPGTPRDEQFF	TRBV4-1	TRBJ2-1	NA	NA
TGTGCCAGCAGCTTCCTCCTTGGCGGGGGGAAATCCCTCAATGAGCAGTTCTTC	CASSFLLGGGKSLNEQFF	TRBV7-2	TRBJ2-1	TRBD2	NA
TGTGCCAGCAGTTCAATAGCGGGGGGCCTGATAGGGACCCAGTACTTC	CASSSIAGGLIGTQYF	TRBV27	TRBJ2-5	TRBD2	NA